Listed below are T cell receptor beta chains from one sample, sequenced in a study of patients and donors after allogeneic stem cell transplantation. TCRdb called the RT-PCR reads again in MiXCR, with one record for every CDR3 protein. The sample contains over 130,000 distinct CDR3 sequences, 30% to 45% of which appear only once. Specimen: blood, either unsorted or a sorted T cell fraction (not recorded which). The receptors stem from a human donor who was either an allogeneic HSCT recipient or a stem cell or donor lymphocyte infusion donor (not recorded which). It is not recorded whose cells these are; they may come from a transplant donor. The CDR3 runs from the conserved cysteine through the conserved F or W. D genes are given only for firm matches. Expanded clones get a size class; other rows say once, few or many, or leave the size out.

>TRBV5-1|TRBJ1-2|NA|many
CASTTGPNYGYTF
TGCGCCAGCACTACAGGTCCTAACTATGGCTACACCTTC
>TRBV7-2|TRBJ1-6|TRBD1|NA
CASRISTGGRSPLHF
TGTGCCAGCAGGATATCCACAGGGGGGAGGTCACCCCTCCACTTT
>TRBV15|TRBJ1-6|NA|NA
CATSRGNREDSPLHF
TGTGCCACCAGCAGAGGCAACAGGGAGGATTCACCCCTCCACTTT
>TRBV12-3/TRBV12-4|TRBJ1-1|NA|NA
CASSLIRSEAFF
TGTGCCAGCAGTTTGATAAGGTCTGAAGCTTTCTTT
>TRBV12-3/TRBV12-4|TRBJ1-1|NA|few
CASSIRDDISTTEAFF
TGTGCCAGCAGCATTAGGGACGACATCTCGACCACTGAAGCTTTCTTT
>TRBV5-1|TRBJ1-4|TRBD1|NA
CTSSLAQGQGIGGEKLFF
TGCACCAGCAGCTTGGCCCAGGGACAGGGGATCGGTGGTGAAAAACTGTTTTTT
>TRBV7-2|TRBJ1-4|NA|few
CASSIGAKVSPEKLFF
TGTGCCAGCAGCATTGGGGCCAAGGTCAGCCCCGAAAAACTGTTTTTT
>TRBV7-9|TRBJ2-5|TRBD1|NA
CASSLATGQETQYF
TGTGCCAGCAGCTTAGCGACAGGGCAAGAGACCCAGTACTTC
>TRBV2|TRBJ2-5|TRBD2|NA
CASTELRGNQETQYF
TGTGCCAGCACCGAGTTGCGGGGGAACCAAGAGACCCAGTACTTC
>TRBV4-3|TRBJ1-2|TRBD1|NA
CASSQATGNYGYTF
TGCGCCAGCAGCCAAGCGACAGGGAACTATGGCTACACCTTC
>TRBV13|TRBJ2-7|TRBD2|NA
CASSSGLAGSEQYF
TGTGCCAGCAGCTCCGGACTAGCGGGGTCCGAGCAGTACTTC
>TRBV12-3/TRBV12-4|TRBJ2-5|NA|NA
CASSFSTLGETQYF
NA
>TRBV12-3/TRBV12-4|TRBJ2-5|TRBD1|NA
CASSQPTGLLETQYF
TGTGCCAGCAGCCAGCCGACAGGGCTGCTGGAGACCCAGTACTTC
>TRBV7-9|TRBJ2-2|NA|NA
CASSLMGGSNTGELFF
TGTGCCAGCAGCTTAATGGGGGGCTCCAACACCGGGGAGCTGTTTTTT
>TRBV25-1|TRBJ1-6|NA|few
CASSDPGDSPLHF
TGTGCCAGCAGTGACCCAGGGGACTCACCCCTCCACTTT
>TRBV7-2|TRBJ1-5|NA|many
CASSLDYGAPSNQPQHF
TGTGCCAGCAGCTTAGATTACGGGGCCCCTAGCAATCAGCCCCAGCATTTT
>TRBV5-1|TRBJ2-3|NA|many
CASSFIGLDTQYF
TGCGCCAGCAGCTTCATAGGGTTGGATACGCAGTATTTT
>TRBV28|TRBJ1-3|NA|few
CASSSPQGLSRSGNTIYF
TGTGCCAGCAGTTCTCCACAGGGACTTTCTCGCTCTGGAAACACCATATATTTT
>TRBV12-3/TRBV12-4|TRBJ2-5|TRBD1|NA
CASSLYRGGETQYF
TGTGCCAGCAGTCTGTACAGGGGTGGAGAGACCCAGTACTTC
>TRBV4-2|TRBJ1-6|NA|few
CASSQDVRGFAPLHF
TGTGCCAGCAGCCAAGATGTGAGGGGGTTTGCACCCCTCCACTTT
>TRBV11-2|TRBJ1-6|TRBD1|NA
CASSPGGDRNSPLHF
TGTGCCAGCAGCCCCGGCGGGGACAGAAATTCACCCCTCCACTTT
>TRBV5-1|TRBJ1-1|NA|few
CASSRSGEAFF
TGCGCCAGCAGCCGATCGGGGGAAGCTTTCTTT
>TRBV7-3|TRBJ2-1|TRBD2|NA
CASSLIGTSVHEQFF
TGTGCCAGCAGCCTGATTGGGACTAGCGTCCATGAGCAGTTCTTC
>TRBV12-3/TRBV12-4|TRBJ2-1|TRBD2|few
CASRYSGVLQFF
TGTGCCAGCAGATATAGCGGGGTGTTACAGTTCTTC
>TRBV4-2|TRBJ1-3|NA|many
CASSQDWADSGNTIYF
TGTGCCAGCAGCCAAGACTGGGCGGACTCTGGAAACACCATATATTTT
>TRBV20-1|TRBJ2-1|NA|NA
CSAPEQYNEQFF
TGCAGTGCCCCCGAGCAGTACAATGAGCAGTTCTTC
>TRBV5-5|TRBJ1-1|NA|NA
CASSLVQPNTEAFF
TGTGCCAGCAGCTTAGTCCAACCGAACACTGAAGCTTTCTTT
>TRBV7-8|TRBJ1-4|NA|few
CASSLLATNEKLFF
TGTGCCAGCAGCTTGCTTGCAACTAATGAAAAACTGTTTTTT
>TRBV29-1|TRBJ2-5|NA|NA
CSVGGGQETQYF
TGCAGCGTTGGAGGCGGCCAAGAGACCCAGTACTTC
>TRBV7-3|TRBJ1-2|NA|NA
CASSLNAGNYGYTF
TGTGCCAGCAGCTTAAACGCAGGGAACTATGGCTACACCTTC
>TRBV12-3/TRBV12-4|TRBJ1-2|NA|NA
CASSYLDSLGYTF
TGTGCCAGCAGTTACCTGGACAGTTTAGGCTACACCTTC
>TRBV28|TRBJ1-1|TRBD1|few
CASSFRQGLTEAFF
TGTGCCAGCAGTTTTCGACAGGGACTAACTGAAGCTTTCTTT
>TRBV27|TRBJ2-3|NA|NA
CASSLSRALTDTQYF
TGTGCCAGCAGTTTATCCAGGGCGCTCACAGATACGCAGTATTTT